The 29 T cell receptor beta chains reported below all come from one sample, sequenced in a study of vaccination effects on CD4 cells after COVID-19. Antigen-specific CD4+ T cells were first expanded with viral peptide pools by the ViraFEST assay and only then sequenced. Upon completion of about eleven days in culture, CD4+ T cells were isolated. Participants completed two doses of the BNT162b2 or mRNA-1273 vaccine. Their target antigens are unknown. Method: immunoSEQ multiplex PCR; TCRdb's copy keeps in-frame clones and lacks some. The sample includes about 28,000 clones, 55% to 85% of them seen just once. Specimen: CD4+ T cells from PBMCs cultured with HCoV-NL63 spike peptides, collected after COVID-19 vaccination. The receptors stem from a human donor who received a COVID-19 vaccine.

The genes are TRBV7-9 and TRBJ1-5; D possibly corresponds to TRBD1 (5 bases). Between the trimmed V and J ends, which lost 5 bases and 4 bases, there was a span of 15 bases. In germline, CDR1 is SEHNR, CDR2 FQNEAQ (reference sequence). This CDR3 region has 15 residues. The DNA for the CDR3 is TGTGCCAGCAGCCCGACAGACCATAGGAATCAGCCCCAGCATTTT. Translation gives CASSPTDHRNQPQHF.

This clone appeared once. The chain employs TRBV6-5 and TRBJ2-7; D gene uncertain. The CDR3 has 15 amino acids. Trimming pared 0 bases from V and 2 bases from J, leaving 11 bases between. Germline V lookup: CDR1 MNHEY, CDR2 SVGAGI. The CDR3 region is CASSYSYVGAYEQYF. CDR3 coding DNA: TGTGCCAGCAGTTACTCGTATGTCGGAGCCTACGAGCAGTACTTC.

About this clone: One junction end disagrees with the germline gene, perhaps due to a read error. The gene calls are TRBV12-5 and TRBJ2-7; 10 bases agree with TRBD2. The CDR3 extends over 15 amino acids. CDR1 is LGHNT, CDR2 FRNRAP, per germline. The CDR3 is CASGPSLAGSSEQYF. The DNA for the CDR3 is TGTGCTAGTGGTCCATCACTAGCGGGATCCTCCGAGCAGTACTTC.

The rearrangement links TRBV4-2 to TRBJ2-1, with D perhaps TRBD2 (6 bases). Between the trimmed V and J ends, which lost 1 base and 4 bases, there was a span of 11 bases. The CDR3 is 15 amino acids. The germline V gene has CDR1 LGHNA and CDR2 YNFKEQ. As DNA, the CDR3 is TGTGCCAGCAGCCAAGCGGGAGAGGGATACAATGAGCAGTTCTTC. Its translation is CASSQAGEGYNEQFF.

A few counts support this clone. The V call is TRBV19, the J call TRBJ2-2; 11 bases fit TRBD2. This CDR3 is built from 17 residues. V lost 5 bases to trimming and J lost 0 bases; unmatched junction nucleotides: 5. Germline loops: CDR1 LNHDA, CDR2 SQIVND (reference sequence). The CDR3 loop reads CASSGLAGGSNTGELFF. CDR3 in DNA: TGTGCCAGTAGTGGGCTAGCGGGAGGTTCGAACACCGGGGAGCTGTTTTTT. The full variable domain, in which reference TRBV19 and TRBJ2-2 provide the parts outside the CDR3, is DGGITQSPKYLFRKEGQNVTLSCEQNLNHDAMYWYRQDPGQGLRLIYYSQIVNDFQKGDIAEGYSVSREKKESFPLTVTSAQKNPTAFYLCASSGLAGGSNTGELFFGEGSRLTVL.

J is TRBJ1-1 and V is TRBV19; D gene unclear. The V gene's germline CDR1 is LNHDA and CDR2 SQIVND (reference sequence). Between the trimmed V and J ends, which lost 3 bases and 0 bases, there was a span of 14 bases. The CDR3 is made up of 16 amino acids. DNA for the CDR3: TGTGCCAGTAGTATCGGTCGGATAGCCATGAACACTGAAGCTTTCTTT. Its protein is CASSIGRIAMNTEAFF.

The chain recombines TRBV3-1 (or the pseudogene TRBV3-2) with TRBJ1-5; a weak D match, TRBD1 (5 bases). This CDR3 spans 13 amino acids. Trimming removed 4 bases at V and 6 bases at J, with 10 bases between. The germline gives CDR1 LGHDT, CDR2 YNNKEL (reference sequence). The DNA of the CDR3 is TGTGCCAGCAGCCCCCTGGGGGGTCAGCCCCAGCATTTT. Protein: CASSPLGGQPQHF.

This chain joins TRBV6-5 and TRBJ2-1; the match to TRBD1 covers 10 bases. This CDR3 has 14 amino acids. Trimming took 6 bases from V and 6 from J; bases not matched to a gene: 5. Germline assignment: CDR1 MNHEY and CDR2 SVGAGI. The CDR3 spells CASSRDRGSNEQFF. The CDR3 coding sequence is TGTGCCAGCAGCCGGGACAGGGGAAGCAATGAGCAGTTCTTC.

The chain joins TRBV2 to TRBJ2-5, with 9 nucleotides matching TRBD2. After removal of 8 bases from V and 5 bases from J, the junction contained 6 bases not matched to a gene. CDR3 size: 13 residues. Germline V gene lookup returns CDR1 SNHLY and CDR2 FYNNEI. In nucleotides, the CDR3 is TGTGCCAGCCCCCGGACTAGCGAGGAGACCCAGTACTTC. It encodes CASPRTSEETQYF.

This chain connects TRBV5-1 to TRBJ1-6, with a possible D match to TRBD1 (5 bases). Germline CDR1 reads SGHRS; CDR2 reads YFSETQ. Trimming cost V 4 bases and J 4 bases, with 6 bases left between them. The CDR3 has 13 residues. The CDR3, as DNA: TGCGCCAGCAGCGAGGGGTATAATTCACCCCTCCACTTT. Its protein product is CASSEGYNSPLHF.

This clone is a singleton in its sample. This chain joins TRBV6-5 and TRBJ1-2; D is perhaps TRBD1 (5 bases). Trimming took off 8 bases at V and 4 bases at J, with 11 bases between the two ends. The CDR3 loop spans 12 amino acids. Germline assignment: CDR1 MNHEY and CDR2 SVGAGI. CDR3 DNA: TGTGCCAGCCTCAGGGAGGGCTATGGCTACACCTTC. Protein product: CASLREGYGYTF.

The chain is built from TRBV10-1 and TRBJ2-7; 9 nucleotides match TRBD1. V lost 5 bases to trimming and J lost 9 bases; unmatched junction nucleotides: 14. The germline V gene encodes CDR1 WNHNN and CDR2 SYGVQD (reference sequence). The CDR3 spans 15 residues. In nucleotides, the CDR3 is TGCGCCAGCAGTAGGACGGGGACAGGGACGTCTGGGCAGTACTTC. It specifies CASSRTGTGTSGQYF.

The chain employs TRBV18 and TRBJ2-7, with 8 bases aligning to TRBD1. This CDR3 has 17 residues. J was trimmed by 3 bases and V by 4 bases; bases with no gene match: 14. Germline loops: CDR1 KGHSH, CDR2 LQKENI. The CDR3, as DNA: TGTGCCAGCTCACGGGACAGGAGCTATACTCGCCTCTACGAGCAGTACTTC. Its translation: CASSRDRSYTRLYEQYF.

This chain uses TRBV14 with TRBJ1-4; 9 bases line up with TRBD1. Trimming at V came to 5 bases and at J to 7 bases, leaving 5 bases not matched to a gene. Germline V gives CDR1 SGHDN, CDR2 FVKESK. CDR3 length: 14 residues. Here the CDR3 reads CASSRGTGSEKLFF. CDR3 DNA sequence: TGTGCCAGCAGCAGGGGGACAGGGAGTGAAAAACTGTTTTTT.

The J gene is TRBJ2-1, the V gene TRBV15; tentatively, D is TRBD2 (5 bases). The CDR3 totals 17 residues. V gave up 0 bases and J gave up 7 bases, with 19 bases separating them. CDR1 and CDR2 (germline): LNHNV, YYDKDF (reference sequence). CDR3 protein: CATSRDMSDGSGNEQFF. The CDR3 DNA reads as TGTGCCACCAGCAGAGATATGTCCGATGGGAGTGGGAATGAGCAGTTCTTC.

This clone was observed a single time. Its ends do not fully match the called genes, so a read error is possible. The chain uses TRBV29-1 and TRBJ2-7; no definite D call. The CDR3 has 11 residues. Germline CDR1 and CDR2: SQVTM and ANQGSEA. Here the CDR3 reads CSVEDTYEQYF. CDR3 DNA: TGCAGCGTCGAAGACACCTACGAGCAGTACTTC.

V gene TRBV3-1 (or the pseudogene TRBV3-2) combines with J gene TRBJ1-6; tentatively, D is TRBD1 (5 bases). Between the trimmed V and J ends, which lost 1 base and 7 bases, there was a span of 17 bases. CDR1 and CDR2 from the germline V gene are LGHDT and YNNKEL (reference sequence). The CDR3 loop spans 17 amino acids. CDR3 sequence: CASSQGVRELWNSPLHF. In DNA, the CDR3 is TGTGCCAGCAGCCAAGGGGTCAGGGAACTTTGGAATTCACCCCTCCACTTT.

The V gene is TRBV7-7, the J gene TRBJ1-3; maybe TRBD1 (6 bases). The CDR3 consists of 13 residues. Trimming left V 5 bases short and J 3 bases short, with 8 bases between. Germline V gives CDR1 SSHAT, CDR2 FNYEAQ (reference sequence). This CDR3 reads CASSQDSGNTIYF. CDR3 DNA: TGTGCCAGCAGCCAGGACAGTGGAAACACCATATATTTT. Looking up the rest from reference TRBV7-7 and TRBJ1-3 gives the full variable domain: GAGVSQSPRYKVTKRGQDVTLRCDPISSHATLYWYQQALGQGPEFLTYFNYEAQPDKSGLPSDRFSAERPEGSISTLTIQRTEQRDSAMYRCASSQDSGNTIYFGEGSWLTVV.

This clone came up a few times. The V call is TRBV11-2, the J call TRBJ2-7; either TRBD1 or TRBD2 may fit D (5 bases each). This CDR3 is 14 amino acids long. Germline V gene sequence: CDR1 SGHAT, CDR2 FQNNGV. Trimming removed 8 bases from V and 1 base from J, with 15 bases in between. The CDR3 is CASRQPGRSYEQYF. In DNA, the CDR3 is TGTGCCAGCCGTCAGCCGGGACGGTCCTACGAGCAGTACTTC.

This clone is a singleton in its sample. This rearrangement joins TRBV5-1 to TRBJ1-2; TRBD1 aligns across 7 bases. V lost 4 bases, J lost 8 bases, and 11 bases stayed unmatched. This CDR3 is built from 14 residues. The germline V gene has CDR1 SGHRS and CDR2 YFSETQ. The CDR3 spells CASSDRQGRDGYTF. CDR3 bases: TGCGCCAGCAGCGATAGACAGGGCCGGGACGGCTACACCTTC.

The chain employs TRBV9 and TRBJ2-1; D unclear. This CDR3 has 12 residues. Trimming removed 0 bases at V and 3 bases at J, with 1 base between. Germline CDR1 reads SGDLS; CDR2 reads YYNGEE. The CDR3 DNA is TGTGCCAGCAGCGTAGACTACAATGAGCAGTTCTTC. Translated, it gives CASSVDYNEQFF.

The chain links TRBV7-9 to TRBJ1-5, with TRBD1 as a possible D gene (5 bases). CDR1 SEHNR and CDR2 FQNEAQ come from the germline V gene (reference sequence). The ends were cut back, 2 bases at V and 3 bases at J, with 8 bases in the middle. This CDR3 comprises 14 residues. The CDR3 DNA follows: TGTGCCAGCAGCTTAAGAGGGGCCAATCAGCCCCAGCATTTT. Its translation: CASSLRGANQPQHF. The full variable domain, in which reference TRBV7-9 and TRBJ1-5 provide the parts outside the CDR3, is DTGVSQNPRHKITKRGQNVTFRCDPISEHNRLYWYRQTLGQGPEFLTYFQNEAQLEKSRLLSDRFSAERPKGSFSTLEIQRTEQGDSAMYLCASSLRGANQPQHFGDGTRLSIL.

The J gene is TRBJ2-5, the V gene TRBV18, with D possibly TRBD1 on 5 matching bases. Germline CDR1 KGHSH, CDR2 LQKENI. This CDR3 is 14 amino acids long. Trimming removed 1 base from V and 4 bases from J, with 10 bases in between. The CDR3 loop is CASSPQGHRETQYF. The CDR3 nucleotides are TGTGCCAGCTCACCACAGGGGCATCGAGAGACCCAGTACTTC.

V usage is TRBV6-1 and J usage is TRBJ1-1; D remains unclear. CDR3 length: 13 amino acids. Germline CDR1 MNHNS, CDR2 SASEGT. With 2 bases removed from V and 1 base from J, the gap between germline ends came to 5 bases. In DNA form, the CDR3 reads TGTGCCAGCAGTGAAAGCAGGAACACTGAAGCTTTCTTT. This sequence encodes CASSESRNTEAFF.

The rearrangement joins TRBV7-9 to TRBJ1-2; perhaps TRBD1 as D (5 bases). The V end lost 1 base, the J end lost 7 bases, and 16 bases lay between the germline ends. The CDR3 spans 15 residues. The germline V gene encodes CDR1 SEHNR and CDR2 FQNEAQ (reference sequence). The CDR3 region is CASSLGVSGGFGYTF. The CDR3 region has the DNA TGTGCCAGCAGCTTAGGGGTGTCGGGGGGGTTTGGCTACACCTTC.

V is TRBV7-9 and J is TRBJ2-7; maybe TRBD2 (5 bases). V was pared by 5 bases and J by 7 bases, with 24 bases between. The length of the CDR3 is 16 residues. Germline values: CDR1 SEHNR, CDR2 FQNEAQ (reference sequence). The CDR3 DNA follows: TGTGCCAGCAGCCAGCGGACTCCCCAAGAGGTGGGTGAGCAGTACTTC. Residues: CASSQRTPQEVGEQYF.

This clone was observed a few times. The chain couples TRBV4-2 to TRBJ1-5, with D maybe TRBD1 (6 bases). The V and J ends lost 0 bases and 3 bases respectively, with 12 bases between them. Germline values: CDR1 LGHNA, CDR2 YNFKEQ. This CDR3 region has 16 residues. In nucleotides, the CDR3 is TGTGCCAGCAGCCAAGATGAGTACAGGGTCAATCAGCCCCAGCATTTT. Residues: CASSQDEYRVNQPQHF.

The chain couples TRBV19 to TRBJ2-5; no clear D. Deletions cut 10 bases from V and 0 bases from J, with 9 bases between. CDR1 LNHDA and CDR2 SQIVND come from the germline V gene (reference sequence). This CDR3 contains 12 residues. The CDR3 protein is CATRDYQETQYF. DNA for the CDR3: TGTGCCACCAGAGACTACCAAGAGACCCAGTACTTC.

The V and J genes are TRBV7-6 and TRBJ2-3; D uncertain. Per germline, CDR1 SGHVS and CDR2 FNYEAQ. Trimming took off 3 bases at V and 5 bases at J, with 6 bases between the two ends. This CDR3 spans 12 amino acids. CDR3 region: CASSFRGDTQYF. The DNA of the CDR3 is TGTGCCAGCAGCTTCCGTGGAGATACGCAGTATTTT.